Shown below are 32 T cell receptor beta chains from a single sample sequenced in a study of CD8+ T cells in alopecia areata (dated by TCRdb to about 2018). The library was made by the immunoSEQ multiplex PCR assay. RNA was extracted from all samples and reverse transcribed into cDNA as template for TCR sequencing. In TCRdb, the immuneACCESS table is reduced to in-frame sequences with V and J assigned. These tables do not hold every clone; where another copy was compared, an unresolved V gene accounts for under half, and the others remain unexplained. The sample table records about 150,000 clones; roughly two thirds of these occur just once. 0.91% of the sample rests with the top ten. According to the study, the label for this sample's time point signals: about 4 weeks on oral tofacitinib. The sample's treatment or condition label, in plain terms: oral pan-JAK inhibitor, 5-10 mg twice daily. The sequences come from CD4+ T cells sorted from blood, collected at week 4, from a patient treated with tofacitinib. Receptors were obtained from a human donor with alopecia areata.

This clone was counted between two and nine times. This sequence joins TRBV30 and TRBJ2-1; D not certain. Trimming cost V 0 bases and J 4 bases, with 7 bases left between them. This CDR3 is 13 amino acids long. Germline CDR1 GTSNPN, CDR2 SVGIG (reference sequence). CDR3: CAWSVVGYNEQFF. Here the CDR3 DNA reads TGTGCCTGGAGTGTAGTGGGTTACAATGAGCAGTTCTTC.

This clone has only one observation. The chain joins TRBV6-5 to TRBJ1-1; no clear D gene. The CDR3 runs 14 residues. Deletions cut 2 bases from V and 1 base from J, with 8 bases between. Germline loops: CDR1 MNHEY, CDR2 SVGAGI. CDR3 DNA: TGTGCCAGCAGTTACCGCGACACGAACACTGAAGCTTTCTTT. Its protein product is CASSYRDTNTEAFF.

This clone has just one count. This sequence joins TRBV4-3 and TRBJ1-4; D is ambiguous. Germline assignment: CDR1 LGHNA and CDR2 YSLEER. The CDR3 spans 14 residues. The V gene lost 8 bases and the J gene lost 0 bases, with 10 bases spanning the gap. This CDR3 reads CASAYSATNEKLFF. The CDR3 DNA is TGCGCCAGCGCGTACTCTGCAACTAATGAAAAACTGTTTTTT.

This clone has more than one count but fewer than ten. The chain couples TRBV11-2 to TRBJ1-2; possible D gene TRBD1, 5 bases. Germline V gene data show CDR1 as SGHAT and CDR2 as FQNNGV. With 5 bases removed from V and 3 bases from J, the gap between germline ends came to 10 bases. The CDR3 spans 13 residues. Here the CDR3 DNA reads TGTGCCAGCAGCGGCTTGGGGGACTATGGCTACACCTTC. It encodes CASSGLGDYGYTF.

The genes are TRBV27 and TRBJ2-2; D is unresolved. V was pared by 3 bases and J by 5 bases, with 4 bases between. The CDR3 loop spans 12 amino acids. The V gene's germline CDR1 is MNHEY and CDR2 SMNVEV (reference sequence). This CDR3 reads CASSFRTGELFF. CDR3 DNA sequence: TGTGCCAGCAGTTTTCGAACCGGGGAGCTGTTTTTT.

V usage is TRBV6-5 and J usage is TRBJ2-5, with D perhaps matching TRBD1 (6 bases). The germline gives CDR1 MNHEY, CDR2 SVGAGI. Trimming removed 8 bases at V and 0 bases at J, with 10 bases between. CDR3 length: 13 residues. For the CDR3, the DNA is TGTGCCAGCTCGCGGACAGACCAAGAGACCCAGTACTTC. Translating it yields CASSRTDQETQYF.

This chain uses TRBV19 with TRBJ1-5, with D unresolved. This CDR3 is 16 amino acids long. Germline CDR1 reads LNHDA; CDR2 reads SQIVND (reference sequence). Trimming cost V 2 bases and J 4 bases, with 15 bases left between them. The CDR3 DNA reads as TGTGCCAGTAGTATACCTATGGACGTGAGAAATCAGCCCCAGCATTTT. It translates to CASSIPMDVRNQPQHF.

This clone was seen a few times. Other DNA sequences in this specimen translate into the identical CDR3. This chain joins TRBV2 and TRBJ2-3, with no clear D. Looked up from germline, CDR1 is SNHLY and CDR2 is FYNNEI. This CDR3 has 12 amino acids. V lost 6 bases and J lost 0, with 4 bases in between. CDR3 nucleotide sequence: TGTGCCAGCAGGGACAGCACAGATACGCAGTATTTT. Protein sequence: CASRDSTDTQYF.

Written as DNA, the CDR3 is TGTGCCTGGAGTCCAGGACGTCGGAACACTGAAGCTTTCTTT. The encoded protein is CAWSPGRRNTEAFF. This chain connects TRBV30 to TRBJ1-1; D unresolved. The CDR3 runs to 14 residues. Germline CDR1 is GTSNPN and CDR2 is SVGIG (reference sequence). The ends were cut back, 2 bases at V and 1 base at J, with 11 bases in the middle.

V is TRBV5-4 and J is TRBJ2-5, with D maybe TRBD1 (5 bases). The CDR3 is made up of 14 amino acids. Germline V gives CDR1 SGHNT, CDR2 YYREEE (reference sequence). The V end lost 4 bases, the J end lost 5 bases, and 15 bases lay between the germline ends. CDR3 nucleotide sequence: TGTGCCAGCAGCCCCAAGGGGTCGTTGGAGACCCAGTACTTC. Translation gives CASSPKGSLETQYF.

The chain recombines TRBV11-3 with TRBJ2-2; the D gene is possibly TRBD1 (5 bases). Germline loops: CDR1 SGHNT, CDR2 YENEEA. CDR3 length: 16 amino acids. Trimming pared 4 bases from V and 0 bases from J, leaving 12 bases between. CDR3 in DNA: TGTGCCAGCAGCTCCGCAGGGCCCTCGAACACCGGGGAGCTGTTTTTT. It specifies CASSSAGPSNTGELFF.

The chain has TRBV30 and TRBJ2-7, with TRBD1 matching 8 bases. The germline CDR1 and CDR2 sequences are GTSNPN and SVGIG (reference sequence). This CDR3 spans 14 amino acids. Trimming cost V 3 bases and J 7 bases; bases outside gene matches: 11. The chain's CDR3 is CAWSVGAGGAEQYF. The CDR3 DNA reads as TGTGCCTGGAGCGTGGGGGCAGGGGGCGCGGAGCAGTACTTC. Based on the CDR3 plus reference TRBV30 and TRBJ2-7, the full variable domain is SQTIHQWPATLVQPVGSPLSLECTVEGTSNPNLYWYRQAAGRGLQLLFYSVGIGQISSEVPQNLSASRPQDRQFILSSKKLLLSDSGFYLCAWSVGAGGAEQYFGPGTRLTVT.

The chain employs TRBV5-1 and TRBJ2-2, with D perhaps given as TRBD1 or TRBD2 (5 bases each). Trimming took 3 bases from V and 7 from J, leaving 16 bases between them. Germline CDR1 is SGHRS and CDR2 is YFSETQ. This CDR3 has 15 residues. CDR3 sequence reads: CASSYGTKVDGELFF. The CDR3 DNA is TGCGCCAGCAGCTACGGGACCAAAGTAGACGGGGAGCTGTTTTTT.

The rearrangement links TRBV30 to TRBJ1-3; D gene uncertain. V lost 4 bases to trimming and J lost 0 bases, with 7 bases between them. Germline loops: CDR1 GTSNPN, CDR2 SVGIG (reference sequence). The CDR3 extends over 13 amino acids. The CDR3 loop reads CAWTVYSGNTIYF. CDR3 nucleotides: TGTGCCTGGACAGTATACTCTGGAAACACCATATATTTT.

The chain recombines TRBV25-1 with TRBJ2-7; D ambiguous. V lost 3 bases, J lost 2 bases, and 5 bases lay in between. The CDR3 consists of 12 residues. The V gene's germline CDR1 is MGHDK and CDR2 SYGVNS. The CDR3 loop is CASSDLTYEQYF. CDR3 coding DNA: TGTGCCAGCAGTGATCTAACCTACGAGCAGTACTTC.

This clone was detected only a few times. The chain carries TRBV4-1 and TRBJ2-7; weak D call: TRBD1 (6 bases). The germline V and J ends were trimmed by 4 bases and 0 bases, with 13 bases remaining between them. The CDR3 length is 15 residues. Germline loops: CDR1 MGHRA, CDR2 YSYEKL. CDR3 nucleotide sequence: TGCGCCAGCAGCCTCGAGACAGGATCCTCCTACGAGCAGTACTTC. Protein product: CASSLETGSSYEQYF.

The gene calls are TRBV29-1 and TRBJ1-1; the match to TRBD1 covers 8 bases. Germline CDR1 is SQVTM and CDR2 is ANQGSEA. The CDR3 has 14 residues. V shed 6 bases and J 1 base; nucleotides not matched to a gene: 7. CDR3: CSVAGGAGNTEAFF. The CDR3 DNA is TGCAGCGTGGCAGGGGGCGCAGGGAACACTGAAGCTTTCTTT. The whole variable domain, filled in from reference TRBV29-1 and TRBJ1-1, reads SAVISQKPSRDICQRGTSLTIQCQVDSQVTMMFWYRQQPGQSLTLIATANQGSEATYESGFVIDKFPISRPNLTFSTLTVSNMSPEDSSIYLCSVAGGAGNTEAFFGQGTRLTVV.

This chain connects TRBV30 to TRBJ2-7; tentative D call: TRBD1 (5 bases). Germline lookup yields CDR1 GTSNPN and CDR2 SVGIG (reference sequence). The CDR3 is 14 residues long. The V and J ends lost 0 bases and 11 bases respectively, with 20 bases between them. CDR3 sequence (DNA): TGTGCCTGGAGTGTAGGGGTTTTGGGGAATTTTGAGTACTTC. Encoded protein: CAWSVGVLGNFEYF.

The CDR3 DNA reads as TGTGCCAGCAGCTTAAAGAGGGCTGAAGCTTTCTTT. Translation: CASSLKRAEAFF. The V and J genes are TRBV11-2 and TRBJ1-1; D gene uncertain. Germline V gene data show CDR1 as SGHAT and CDR2 as FQNNGV. The ends were cut back, 2 bases at V and 6 bases at J, with 7 bases in the middle. There are 12 residues in the CDR3. Filled out from reference TRBV11-2 and TRBJ1-1, the complete variable domain reads EAGVAQSPRYKIIEKRQSVAFWCNPISGHATLYWYQQILGQGPKLLIQFQNNGVVDDSQLPKDRFSAERLKGVDSTLKIQPAKLEDSAVYLCASSLKRAEAFFGQGTRLTVV.

V is TRBV5-6 and J is TRBJ1-2; no firm D call. The CDR3 totals 11 residues. Germline-derived CDR1 and CDR2 are SGHDT and YYEEEE. Trimming took 3 bases from V and 5 from J, leaving 5 bases between them. Here the CDR3 reads CASSSGYGYTF. The CDR3 nucleotides are TGTGCCAGCAGCTCCGGGTATGGCTACACCTTC.

This chain joins TRBV5-1 and TRBJ2-5; perhaps D is TRBD1 or TRBD2 (6 bases each). Germline V lookup: CDR1 SGHRS, CDR2 YFSETQ. The CDR3 consists of 15 residues. V was cut by 6 bases and J by 2 bases, with 17 bases left in between. The CDR3 bases are TGCGCCAGCATCCTAAGGGGGGACTTACAAGAGACCCAGTACTTC. Its translation is CASILRGDLQETQYF.

This clone was counted only a few times. The gene calls are TRBV10-3 and TRBJ2-1; D perhaps matches TRBD2 (7 bases). The CDR3 sequence is 16 residues long. V was cut by 6 bases and J by 7 bases, with 22 bases left in between. CDR1 is ENHRY, CDR2 SYGVKD, per germline. The CDR3 spells CAIRPGGLSARNEQFF. The CDR3 bases are TGTGCCATCAGGCCCGGGGGGCTCTCGGCCCGGAATGAGCAGTTCTTC.

J is TRBJ2-2 and V is TRBV7-9; TRBD2 is a possible D gene (7 bases). Germline values: CDR1 SEHNR, CDR2 FQNEAQ (reference sequence). V lost 5 bases, J lost 3 bases, and 19 bases lay in between. CDR3 size: 17 residues. DNA of the CDR3: TGTGCCAGCAGCCCCCGGGCCGGGGGGCTGGACACCGGGGAGCTGTTTTTT. As protein: CASSPRAGGLDTGELFF.

The rearrangement links TRBV10-3 to TRBJ2-3; possible D gene TRBD1, 5 bases. The V gene's germline CDR1 is ENHRY and CDR2 SYGVKD. The CDR3 has 15 amino acids. V lost 0 bases, J lost 1 base, and 8 bases lay in between. The CDR3 here is CAISESIGGTDTQYF. CDR3 bases: TGTGCCATCAGTGAGTCGATAGGGGGCACAGATACGCAGTATTTT.

This chain joins TRBV19 and TRBJ1-6; D is perhaps TRBD1 (5 bases). The CDR3 is 13 amino acids. The germline CDR1 and CDR2 sequences are LNHDA and SQIVND (reference sequence). V lost 5 bases, J lost 6 bases, and 8 bases lay in between. CDR3 protein: CASSSDINSPLHF. CDR3 bases: TGTGCCAGTAGTTCGGACATTAATTCACCCCTCCACTTT.

The rearrangement uses TRBV27 and TRBJ1-1, with TRBD1 identical over 8 bases. Germline V gene lookup returns CDR1 MNHEY and CDR2 SMNVEV (reference sequence). Unmatched junction bases numbered 10, after V lost 2 bases and J lost 5 bases. The CDR3 length is 16 residues. CDR3 in DNA: TGTGCCAGCAGTTTAGCAGGGGGCGTTCTTGGGACTGAAGCTTTCTTT. Translation gives CASSLAGGVLGTEAFF.

The chain links TRBV7-9 to TRBJ2-7; 11 bases agree with TRBD2. Germline V gene lookup returns CDR1 SEHNR and CDR2 FQNEAQ (reference sequence). V lost 6 bases and J lost 1; bases outside the gene matches: 8. CDR3 length: 16 residues. The CDR3, as DNA: TGTGCCAGCAGTGAGGTACTAGCGGGGGCATCCTACGAGCAGTACTTC. Amino acid sequence: CASSEVLAGASYEQYF.

DNA of the CDR3: TGCAGTGCTAGAGGAGATAATGGCTACACCTTC. Its translation: CSARGDNGYTF. The V call is TRBV20-1, the J call TRBJ1-2; the D is unclear. The CDR3 spans 11 residues. The germline V gene has CDR1 DFQATT and CDR2 SNEGSKA (reference sequence). The V end was cut by 1 base, the J end by 6 bases, with 6 bases between.

The V call is TRBV10-3, the J call TRBJ1-2; TRBD1 might be the D (5 bases). Germline V gives CDR1 ENHRY, CDR2 SYGVKD. Trimming stripped 2 bases from V and 4 bases from J, with 11 bases between. The CDR3 contains 14 residues. Written as DNA, the CDR3 is TGTGCCATCAGTGAGCAAACAGGACCCTATGGCTACACCTTC. It encodes CAISEQTGPYGYTF.

The J gene is TRBJ2-6, the V gene TRBV7-9; the D gene is possibly TRBD2 (6 bases). The V end was cut by 8 bases, the J end by 1 base, with 15 bases between. The germline CDR1 and CDR2 sequences are SEHNR and FQNEAQ (reference sequence). This CDR3 spans 16 amino acids. The CDR3 is CASGGTVESGANVLTF. The CDR3 coding sequence is TGTGCCAGCGGGGGGACGGTCGAGTCTGGGGCCAACGTCCTGACTTTC.

The genes are TRBV10-3 and TRBJ2-1; D call uncertain. CDR1 and CDR2 (germline): ENHRY, SYGVKD. V gave up 0 bases and J gave up 7 bases, with 1 base separating them. This CDR3 region has 11 residues. CDR3 amino acids: CAISESNEQFF. In DNA form, the CDR3 reads TGTGCCATCAGTGAGTCGAATGAGCAGTTCTTC.

This clone was counted between two and nine times. The chain employs TRBV27 and TRBJ2-2; 8 positions match TRBD1. Germline-derived CDR1 and CDR2 are MNHEY and SMNVEV (reference sequence). V dropped 7 bases and J dropped 1; count of bases not matched to a gene: 5. The CDR3 is made up of 15 amino acids. CDR3 loop: CASTGTGVNTGELFF. CDR3 bases: TGTGCCAGCACGGGGACAGGTGTGAACACCGGGGAGCTGTTTTTT.